These 23 T cell receptor beta chains originate from one sample sequenced in a study of blood T cells in healthy people across ages. A second PCR, run for roughly 7 to 11 cycles, used a sample-barcoded 5' primer plus a J-beta primer mix. One entry per CDR3 protein results from TCRdb running MiXCR on the 5' RACE reads. Counted here are approximately 900,000 distinct CDR3 sequences, about 48% occurring once; the ten biggest clones make up 10% to 15%. Sequencing input: blood. The receptor source for this set is a man aged 25 to 40 in good health.

The gene calls are TRBV6-5 and TRBJ2-4, with D unresolved. The end of the DNA aligns better with TRBJ2-7, so the J call may be wrong. CDR3 length: 17 residues. Germline CDR1 MNHEY, CDR2 SVGAGI. The CDR3 bases are TGTGCCAGCAGTTACTCGAAAGGGTGGTCACGTACACACGAGCAGTACTTC. Translated: CASSYSKGWSRTHEQYF.

The chain couples TRBV29-1 to TRBJ1-1; tentatively, D is TRBD1 (6 bases). The CDR3 loop spans 13 amino acids. V gave up 6 bases and J gave up 0 bases, with 11 bases separating them. Germline assignment: CDR1 SQVTM and CDR2 ANQGSEA. The CDR3 reads CSVATGMNTEAFF. Written as DNA, the CDR3 is TGCAGCGTGGCCACAGGGATGAACACTGAAGCTTTCTTT.

The chain is built from TRBV7-2 and TRBJ1-6, with TRBD1 matching over 8 bases. Trimming removed 11 bases from V and 12 bases from J; junction bases left unmatched: 12. The CDR3 is 13 amino acids. Germline V gene data show CDR1 as SGHTA and CDR2 as FQGNSA. CDR3 amino acids: CAVTDRGELPLHF. The CDR3 DNA follows: TGTGCCGTTACCGACAGGGGCGAGCTACCCCTCCACTTT.

The V gene is TRBV7-2, the J gene TRBJ1-4; 7 nucleotides align to TRBD1. V was pared by 0 bases and J by 7 bases, with 5 bases of the junction left unmatched. The CDR3 totals 15 residues. Looked up from germline, CDR1 is SGHTA and CDR2 is FQGNSA. The CDR3, as DNA: TGTGCCAGCAGCTTAGCGGACAGGATGGGTGAAAAACTGTTTTTT. It yields the protein CASSLADRMGEKLFF.

Ten or more counts support this clonotype. The chain has TRBV7-9 and TRBJ2-1, with 7 nucleotides matching TRBD1. CDR3 length: 15 residues. Germline V CDR1 and CDR2: SEHNR, FQNEAQ (reference sequence). V shed 8 bases, J shed 6 bases, and the junction held 13 bases outside the gene matches. CDR3 nucleotide sequence: TGTGCCAGCGGGCCTCGGCAGGGGGTATTCAATGAGCAGTTCTTC. This encodes CASGPRQGVFNEQFF.

This clonotype was picked up a small number of times. The chain carries TRBV5-6 and TRBJ1-5; D gene ambiguous. Deletions cut 0 bases from V and 6 bases from J, with 13 bases between. The length of the CDR3 is 15 residues. CDR1 and CDR2 from the germline V gene are SGHDT and YYEEEE. As DNA, the CDR3 is TGTGCCAGCAGCTTGGGAGGCGGAGGTACTCAGCCCCAGCATTTT. Protein: CASSLGGGGTQPQHF.

In its sample, this clonotype was seen a few times. This chain uses TRBV24-1 with TRBJ2-5; possibly TRBD1 or TRBD2 for D (5 bases each). V shed 3 bases and J shed 6 bases, with 10 bases lying between them. In germline, CDR1 is KGHDR, CDR2 SFDVKD. This CDR3 comprises 13 residues. The CDR3 coding sequence is TGTGCCACCAGTGATGACGGGGCGAAGACCCAGTACTTC. It specifies CATSDDGAKTQYF.

This clonotype was detected many times. The chain employs TRBV29-1 and TRBJ2-6; D is uncertain. Germline CDR1 is SQVTM and CDR2 is ANQGSEA. The CDR3 runs 12 residues. Trimming pared 7 bases from V and 0 bases from J, leaving 4 bases between. CDR3 region: CSANSGANVLTF. As DNA, the CDR3 is TGCAGCGCAAACTCTGGGGCCAACGTCCTGACTTTC.

V gene TRBV5-1 combines with J gene TRBJ2-4; 8 positions match TRBD1. Matching the DNA end better, TRBJ2-7 makes the J call doubtful. The CDR3 length is 14 residues. Germline V lookup: CDR1 SGHRS, CDR2 YFSETQ. In DNA, the CDR3 is TGCGCCAGCAATCCGGGACAGGAAACCAACGAGCAGTACTTC. Encoded protein: CASNPGQETNEQYF.

The CDR3 DNA follows: TGTGCCTGGAGTGTCACCGACACGGTGGCGGGTGGCTACACCTTC. Translation: CAWSVTDTVAGGYTF. The chain employs TRBV30 and TRBJ1-2, with D hard to call. The CDR3 runs 15 residues. Germline values: CDR1 GTSNPN, CDR2 SVGIG (reference sequence). Trimming left V 0 bases short and J 7 bases short, with 18 bases between. Filled out from reference TRBV30 and TRBJ1-2, the complete variable domain reads SQTIHQWPATLVQPVGSPLSLECTVEGTSNPNLYWYRQAAGRGLQLLFYSVGIGQISSEVPQNLSASRPQDRQFILSSKKLLLSDSGFYLCAWSVTDTVAGGYTFGSGTRLTVV.

This clonotype was detected only a few times. The chain recombines TRBV27 with TRBJ2-3; D is undetermined. V dropped 2 bases and J dropped 5 bases, with 8 bases sitting between them. CDR1 is MNHEY, CDR2 SMNVEV, per germline (reference sequence). The CDR3 length is 13 residues. CDR3 residues: CASSLEDGDTQYF. CDR3 nucleotides: TGTGCCAGCAGTTTAGAGGACGGAGATACGCAGTATTTT.

This clonotype was recorded only once. This chain links TRBV6-5 with TRBJ1-5; D is ambiguous. CDR1 is MNHEY and CDR2 is SVGAGI in the germline V gene. With 6 bases removed from V and 0 bases from J, the gap between germline ends came to 12 bases. This CDR3 has 15 amino acids. DNA of the CDR3: TGTGCCAGCAGCCTTTCGGCTTATAGCAATCAGCCCCAGCATTTT. As protein: CASSLSAYSNQPQHF.

This rearrangement joins TRBV20-1 to TRBJ2-5, with 8 bases fitting TRBD1. Germline V gene lookup returns CDR1 DFQATT and CDR2 SNEGSKA (reference sequence). This CDR3 comprises 15 residues. J gave up 0 bases and V 6 bases, and 9 bases lay outside the gene matches. CDR3 coding DNA: TGCAGTGCCTCCCCCGACAGGGGAGACCAAGAGACCCAGTACTTC. Protein sequence: CSASPDRGDQETQYF.

The V call is TRBV11-2, the J call TRBJ2-3, with D perhaps TRBD1 (5 bases). The CDR3 length is 16 residues. CDR1 and CDR2 (germline): SGHAT, FQNNGV. Trimming took 2 bases from V and 2 from J, leaving 14 bases between them. The CDR3 DNA reads TGTGCCAGCAGCTTATTAGGACATCTTTTCACAGATACGCAGTATTTT. It specifies CASSLLGHLFTDTQYF.

J is TRBJ2-7 and V is TRBV4-1, with a possible D match to TRBD2 (6 bases). The CDR3 has 15 amino acids. Trimming removed 4 bases at V and 2 bases at J, with 15 bases between. From germline, CDR1 is MGHRA and CDR2 YSYEKL. Written as DNA, the CDR3 is TGCGCCAGCAGCCCCTTCGGGACGGGGGCCTACGAGCAGTACTTC. Encoded protein: CASSPFGTGAYEQYF.

The V and J genes are TRBV4-2 and TRBJ1-2; D is unresolved. The V and J ends lost 0 bases and 3 bases respectively, with 8 bases between them. The germline V gene has CDR1 LGHNA and CDR2 YNFKEQ. The CDR3 loop spans 14 amino acids. The CDR3 DNA reads TGTGCCAGCAGCCAAGAACTCCTTTACTATGGCTACACCTTC. It codes for CASSQELLYYGYTF.

The rearrangement links TRBV6-2 or TRBV6-3 to TRBJ2-1; D is unclear. The germline CDR1 and CDR2 sequences are MNHEY and SVGEGT. Trimming took 7 bases from V and 3 from J, leaving 7 bases between them. This CDR3 has 12 residues. CDR3 region: CASMMGYNEQFF. CDR3 sequence (DNA): TGTGCCAGCATGATGGGCTACAATGAGCAGTTCTTC.

The chain carries TRBV7-9 and TRBJ1-1, with 8 positions matching TRBD1. V shed 6 bases, J shed 3 bases, and the junction held 21 bases outside the gene matches. The CDR3 length is 19 residues. Germline values: CDR1 SEHNR, CDR2 FQNEAQ (reference sequence). The CDR3 reads CASSPTGGQVLVADTEAFF. DNA of the CDR3: TGTGCCAGCAGTCCTACGGGGGGACAGGTATTGGTGGCGGACACTGAAGCTTTCTTT.

This clonotype was picked up a small number of times. The V call is TRBV29-1, the J call TRBJ1-5; D is unresolved. The V gene's germline CDR1 is SQVTM and CDR2 ANQGSEA. The CDR3 consists of 10 residues. Trimming stripped 4 bases from V and 5 bases from J, with 3 bases between. Here the CDR3 DNA reads TGCAGCGTTGGGGATCAGCCCCAGCATTTT. This encodes CSVGDQPQHF.

This clonotype was counted between two and nine times. In nucleotides, the CDR3 is TGTGCCAGCAGTGAAGGGTTGACATCTCAGCCCCAGCATTTT. Protein product: CASSEGLTSQPQHF. The rearrangement links TRBV2 to TRBJ1-5; D is undetermined. The CDR3 loop spans 14 amino acids. Germline V gene lookup returns CDR1 SNHLY and CDR2 FYNNEI. The germline V and J ends were trimmed by 1 base and 6 bases, with 10 bases remaining between them.

This chain joins TRBV28 and TRBJ2-7, with D tentatively TRBD2 (7 bases). The CDR3 totals 14 residues. V lost 7 bases, J lost 1 base, and 14 bases lay in between. Germline assignment: CDR1 MDHEN and CDR2 SYDVKM. CDR3 amino acids: CASTRGGESYEQYF. In nucleotides, the CDR3 is TGTGCCAGCACCCGAGGGGGGGAATCCTACGAGCAGTACTTC.

The chain has TRBV12-3 or TRBV12-4 and TRBJ2-1; TRBD2 aligns across 9 bases. The ends lost 0 bases at V and 5 bases at J; junction bases unmatched: 8. The CDR3 sequence is 17 residues long. In DNA form, the CDR3 reads TGTGCCAGCAGTTTAGCAGTTAGCGGGGGACCCAACAATGAGCAGTTCTTC. Protein: CASSLAVSGGPNNEQFF.

The CDR3 coding sequence is TGTGCCAGCAGTTACTCTTACAGGGGCATGGCTGAAGCTTTCTTT. Amino acids: CASSYSYRGMAEAFF. This sequence joins TRBV6-5 and TRBJ1-1, with TRBD1 matching over 7 bases. The CDR3 is 15 amino acids. J gave up 6 bases and V 0 bases, and 7 bases lay outside the gene matches. CDR1 MNHEY and CDR2 SVGAGI come from the germline V gene.